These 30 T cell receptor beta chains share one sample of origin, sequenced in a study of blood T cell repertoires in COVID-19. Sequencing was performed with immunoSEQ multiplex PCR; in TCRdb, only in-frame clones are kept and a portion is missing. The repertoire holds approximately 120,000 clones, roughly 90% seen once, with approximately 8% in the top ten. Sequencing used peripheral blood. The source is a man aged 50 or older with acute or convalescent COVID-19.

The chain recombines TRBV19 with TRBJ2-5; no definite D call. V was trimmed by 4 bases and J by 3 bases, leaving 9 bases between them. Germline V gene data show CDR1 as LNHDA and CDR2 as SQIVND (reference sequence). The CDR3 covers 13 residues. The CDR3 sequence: CASSTGSKETQYF. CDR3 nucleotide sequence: TGTGCCAGTAGTACCGGGTCGAAAGAGACCCAGTACTTC.

The CDR3 spells CASSLRASAITDTQYF. The CDR3 bases are TGTGCCAGCAGCTTAAGGGCTAGCGCCATCACAGATACGCAGTATTTT. This sequence joins TRBV5-5 and TRBJ2-3, with TRBD2 as a possible D gene (6 bases). The CDR3 loop spans 16 amino acids. The germline gives CDR1 SGHKS, CDR2 YYEKEE (reference sequence). Trimming took 2 bases from V and 2 from J, leaving 15 bases between them.

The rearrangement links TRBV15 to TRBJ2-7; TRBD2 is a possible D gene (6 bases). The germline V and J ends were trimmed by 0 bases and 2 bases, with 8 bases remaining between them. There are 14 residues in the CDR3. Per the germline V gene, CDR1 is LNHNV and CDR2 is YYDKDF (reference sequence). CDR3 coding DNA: TGTGCCACCAGCAGAGAGGGGGGAACCTACGAGCAGTACTTC. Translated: CATSREGGTYEQYF.

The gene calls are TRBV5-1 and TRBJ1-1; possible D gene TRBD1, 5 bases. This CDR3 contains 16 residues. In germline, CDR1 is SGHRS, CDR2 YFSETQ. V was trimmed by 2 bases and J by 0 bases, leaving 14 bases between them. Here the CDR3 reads CASSFRSGVLNTEAFF. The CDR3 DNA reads TGCGCCAGCAGCTTCCGGTCGGGGGTCTTGAACACTGAAGCTTTCTTT.

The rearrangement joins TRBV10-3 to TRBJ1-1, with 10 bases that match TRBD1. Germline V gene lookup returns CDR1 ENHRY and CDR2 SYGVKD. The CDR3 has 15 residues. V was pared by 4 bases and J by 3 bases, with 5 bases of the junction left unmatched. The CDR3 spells CAISARQGADTEAFF. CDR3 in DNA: TGTGCCATCAGTGCACGACAGGGGGCAGACACTGAAGCTTTCTTT.

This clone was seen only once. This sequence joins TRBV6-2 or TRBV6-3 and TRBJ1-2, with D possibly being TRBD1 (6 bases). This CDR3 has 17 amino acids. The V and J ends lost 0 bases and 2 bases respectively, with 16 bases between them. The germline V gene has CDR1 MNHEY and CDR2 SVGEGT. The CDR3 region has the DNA TGTGCCAGCAGTTACTCGGGGCGGACAGACGTAAACTATGGCTACACCTTC. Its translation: CASSYSGRTDVNYGYTF.

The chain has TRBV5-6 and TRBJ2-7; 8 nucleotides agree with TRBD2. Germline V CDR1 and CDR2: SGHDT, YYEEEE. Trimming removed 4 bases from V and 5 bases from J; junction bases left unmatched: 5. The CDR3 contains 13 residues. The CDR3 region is CASSLGTRNEQYF. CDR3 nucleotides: TGTGCCAGCAGCCTCGGGACTAGAAACGAGCAGTACTTC.

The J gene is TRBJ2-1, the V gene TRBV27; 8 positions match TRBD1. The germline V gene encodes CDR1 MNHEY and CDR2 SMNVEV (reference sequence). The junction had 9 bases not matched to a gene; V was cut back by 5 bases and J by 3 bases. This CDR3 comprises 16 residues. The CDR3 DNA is TGTGCCAGCAGTCCCTCCACGGGACAGGTCTACAATGAGCAGTTCTTC. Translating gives CASSPSTGQVYNEQFF.

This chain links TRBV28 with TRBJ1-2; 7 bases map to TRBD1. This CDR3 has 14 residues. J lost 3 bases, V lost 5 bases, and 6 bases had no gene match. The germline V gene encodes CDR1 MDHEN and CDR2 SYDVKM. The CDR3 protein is CASSLTGYDYGYTF. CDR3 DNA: TGTGCCAGCAGTCTGACAGGGTACGACTATGGCTACACCTTC.

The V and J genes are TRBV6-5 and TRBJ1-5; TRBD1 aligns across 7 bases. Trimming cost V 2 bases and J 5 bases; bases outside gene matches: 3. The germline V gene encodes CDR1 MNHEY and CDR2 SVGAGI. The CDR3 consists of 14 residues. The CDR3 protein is CASSYRDRDQPQHF. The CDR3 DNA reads TGTGCCAGCAGTTACCGTGACAGGGATCAGCCCCAGCATTTT.

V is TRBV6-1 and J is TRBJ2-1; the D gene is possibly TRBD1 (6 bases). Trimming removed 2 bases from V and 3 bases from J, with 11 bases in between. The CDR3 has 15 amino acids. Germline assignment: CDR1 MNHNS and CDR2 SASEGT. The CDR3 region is CASSEQGTHYNEQFF. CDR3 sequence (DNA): TGTGCCAGCAGTGAACAGGGGACCCACTACAATGAGCAGTTCTTC.

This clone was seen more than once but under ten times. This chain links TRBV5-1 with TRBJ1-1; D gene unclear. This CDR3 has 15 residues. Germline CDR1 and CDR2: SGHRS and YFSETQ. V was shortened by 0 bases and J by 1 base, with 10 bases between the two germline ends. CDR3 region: CASSLGKTPNTEAFF. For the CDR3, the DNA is TGCGCCAGCAGCTTGGGGAAGACACCGAACACTGAAGCTTTCTTT. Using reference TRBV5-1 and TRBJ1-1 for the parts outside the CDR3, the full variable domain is KAGVTQTPRYLIKTRGQQVTLSCSPISGHRSVSWYQQTPGQGLQFLFEYFSETQRNKGNFPGRFSGRQFSNSRSEMNVSTLELGDSALYLCASSLGKTPNTEAFFGQGTRLTVV.

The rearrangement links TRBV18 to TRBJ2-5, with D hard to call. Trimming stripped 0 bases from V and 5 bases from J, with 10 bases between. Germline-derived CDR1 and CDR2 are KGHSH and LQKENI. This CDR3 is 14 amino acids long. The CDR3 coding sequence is TGTGCCAGCTCACCACCCCGGAGATGGGAGACCCAGTACTTC. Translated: CASSPPRRWETQYF.

The CDR3 sequence: CASSPRGGETQYF. In DNA, the CDR3 is TGTGCCAGTAGTCCGAGGGGGGGAGAGACCCAGTACTTC. V gene TRBV19 combines with J gene TRBJ2-5; D may be TRBD2 (7 bases). CDR3 size: 13 residues. Deletions cut 5 bases from V and 4 bases from J, with 11 bases between. Germline CDR1 is LNHDA and CDR2 is SQIVND (reference sequence).

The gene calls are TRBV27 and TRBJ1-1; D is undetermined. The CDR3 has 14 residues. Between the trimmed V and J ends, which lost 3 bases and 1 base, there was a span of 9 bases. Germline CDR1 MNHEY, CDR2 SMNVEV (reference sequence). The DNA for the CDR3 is TGTGCCAGCAGTTTCCGAGGGCAGAACACTGAAGCTTTCTTT. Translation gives CASSFRGQNTEAFF.

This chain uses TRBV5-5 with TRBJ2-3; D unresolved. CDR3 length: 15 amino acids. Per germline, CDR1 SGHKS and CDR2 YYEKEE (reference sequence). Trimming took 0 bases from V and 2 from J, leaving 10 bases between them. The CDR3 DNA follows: TGTGCCAGCAGCTTGGCCGGTTACCCCACAGATACGCAGTATTTT. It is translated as CASSLAGYPTDTQYF.

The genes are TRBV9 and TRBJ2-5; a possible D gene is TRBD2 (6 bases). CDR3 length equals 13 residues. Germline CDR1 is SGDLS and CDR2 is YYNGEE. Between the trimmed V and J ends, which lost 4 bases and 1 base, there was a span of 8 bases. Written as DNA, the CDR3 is TGTGCCAGCAGCACGGGAGTCCAAGAGACCCAGTACTTC. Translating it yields CASSTGVQETQYF.

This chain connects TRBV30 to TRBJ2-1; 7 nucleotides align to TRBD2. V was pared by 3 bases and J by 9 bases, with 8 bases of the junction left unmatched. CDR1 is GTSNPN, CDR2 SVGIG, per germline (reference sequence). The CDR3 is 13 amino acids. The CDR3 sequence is CAWRGLAEGEQFF. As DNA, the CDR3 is TGTGCCTGGAGGGGGCTAGCGGAAGGTGAGCAGTTCTTC.

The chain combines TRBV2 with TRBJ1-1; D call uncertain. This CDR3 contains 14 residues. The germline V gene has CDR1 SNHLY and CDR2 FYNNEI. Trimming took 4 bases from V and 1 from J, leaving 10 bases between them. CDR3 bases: TGTGCCAGCAGTGTTGAGCACTGGAACACTGAAGCTTTCTTT. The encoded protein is CASSVEHWNTEAFF.

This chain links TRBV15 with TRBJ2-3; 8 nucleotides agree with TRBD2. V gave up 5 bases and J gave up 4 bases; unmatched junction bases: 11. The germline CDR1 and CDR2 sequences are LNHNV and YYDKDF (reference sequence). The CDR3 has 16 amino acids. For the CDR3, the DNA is TGTGCCACCAGCCTCCGGGTAGCGGGGTCCTCAGATACGCAGTATTTT. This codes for CATSLRVAGSSDTQYF.

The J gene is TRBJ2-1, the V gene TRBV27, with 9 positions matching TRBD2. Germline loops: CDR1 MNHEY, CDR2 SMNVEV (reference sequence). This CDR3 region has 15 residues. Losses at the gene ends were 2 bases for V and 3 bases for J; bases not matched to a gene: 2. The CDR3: CASSLSSGSYNEQFF. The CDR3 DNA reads TGTGCCAGCAGTTTAAGTAGCGGGAGCTACAATGAGCAGTTCTTC.

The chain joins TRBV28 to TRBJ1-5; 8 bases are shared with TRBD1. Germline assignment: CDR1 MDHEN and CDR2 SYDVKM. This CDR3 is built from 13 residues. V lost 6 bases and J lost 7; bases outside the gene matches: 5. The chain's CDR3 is CASSRQGSQPQHF. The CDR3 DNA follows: TGTGCCAGCAGCCGACAGGGGAGCCAGCCCCAGCATTTT.

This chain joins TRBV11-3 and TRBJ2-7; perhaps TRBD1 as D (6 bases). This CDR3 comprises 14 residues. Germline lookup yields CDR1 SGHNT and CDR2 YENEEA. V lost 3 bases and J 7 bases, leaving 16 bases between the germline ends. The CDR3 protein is CASSFRQVGGEQYF. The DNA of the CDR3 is TGTGCCAGCAGCTTTAGACAGGTTGGTGGGGAGCAGTACTTC.

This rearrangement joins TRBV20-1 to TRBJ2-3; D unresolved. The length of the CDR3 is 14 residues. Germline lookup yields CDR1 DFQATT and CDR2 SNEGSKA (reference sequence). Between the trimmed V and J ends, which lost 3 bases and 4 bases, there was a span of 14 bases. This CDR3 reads CSASGRSRPDTQYF. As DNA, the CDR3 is TGCAGTGCTAGTGGCAGGTCTCGTCCAGATACGCAGTATTTT.

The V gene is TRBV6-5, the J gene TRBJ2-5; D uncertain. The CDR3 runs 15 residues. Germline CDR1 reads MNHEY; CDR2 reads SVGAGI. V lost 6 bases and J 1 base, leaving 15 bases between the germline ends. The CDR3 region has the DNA TGTGCCAGCAGCAGAAGCGTGACGGCCCAAGAGACCCAGTACTTC. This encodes CASSRSVTAQETQYF.

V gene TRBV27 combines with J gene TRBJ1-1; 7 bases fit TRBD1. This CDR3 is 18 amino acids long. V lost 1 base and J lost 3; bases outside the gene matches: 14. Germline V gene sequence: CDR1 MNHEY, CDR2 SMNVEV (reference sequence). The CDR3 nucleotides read TGTGCCAGCAGTTTATTACCCCTCCTACAGGGGCAGGACACTGAAGCTTTCTTT. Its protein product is CASSLLPLLQGQDTEAFF.

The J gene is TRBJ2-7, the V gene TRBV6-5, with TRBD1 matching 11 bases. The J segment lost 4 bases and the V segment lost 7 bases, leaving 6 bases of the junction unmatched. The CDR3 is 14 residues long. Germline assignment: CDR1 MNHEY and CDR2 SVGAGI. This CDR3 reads CASTRTGGGYEQYF. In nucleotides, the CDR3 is TGTGCCAGCACGAGGACAGGGGGCGGGTACGAGCAGTACTTC.

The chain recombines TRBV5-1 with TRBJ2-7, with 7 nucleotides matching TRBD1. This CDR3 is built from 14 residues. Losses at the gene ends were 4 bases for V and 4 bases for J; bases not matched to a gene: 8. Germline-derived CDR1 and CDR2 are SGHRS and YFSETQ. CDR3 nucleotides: TGCGCCAGCAGCCCGAGACAGGGTCCGTACGAGCAGTACTTC. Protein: CASSPRQGPYEQYF.

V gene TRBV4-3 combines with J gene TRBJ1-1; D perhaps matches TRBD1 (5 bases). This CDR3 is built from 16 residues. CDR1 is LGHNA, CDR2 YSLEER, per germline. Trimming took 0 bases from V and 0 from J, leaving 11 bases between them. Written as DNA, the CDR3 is TGCGCCAGCAGCCAAGATAGGACACTCATGAACACTGAAGCTTTCTTT. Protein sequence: CASSQDRTLMNTEAFF.

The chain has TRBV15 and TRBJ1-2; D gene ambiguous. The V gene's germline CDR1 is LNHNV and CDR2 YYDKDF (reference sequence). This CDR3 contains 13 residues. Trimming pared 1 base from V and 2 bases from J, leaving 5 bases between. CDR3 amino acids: CATSRVANYGYTF. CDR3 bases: TGTGCCACCAGCAGAGTGGCAAACTATGGCTACACCTTC.